This T cell receptor (beta chain) was recovered during a study of CD8 T cells in acute hepatitis C reinfection. The method was immunoSEQ multiplex PCR; TCRdb's version includes in-frame clones alone and lacks a portion of them. The data contain 30,000 to 45,000 clones, 70% to 90% of them singletons. Regarding the study as a whole: Few CDR3s matched those for other epitopes.

About this clone itself: Its matching antigen is unknown.

Time point defined: naive CD8 control sorted from an acute-time-point sample. Germline V gene data show CDR1 as SGHVS and CDR2 as FNYEAQ. Trimming took off 2 bases at V and 8 bases at J, with 16 bases between the two ends. This CDR3 is 15 amino acids long. Sequenced: naive CD8+ T cells from PBMCs. The chain employs TRBV7-6 and TRBJ2-1; possibly TRBD2 for D (6 bases). The receptor comes from a young woman who spontaneously cleared hepatitis C infection. The CDR3 loop reads CASSLSGGDVDEQFF. Here the CDR3 DNA reads TGTGCCAGCAGCTTATCCGGGGGAGATGTCGATGAGCAGTTCTTC.